This T cell receptor beta chain was captured in a study of blood T cells in healthy people across ages. Each donor had 8.5 to 10 milliliters of peripheral blood drawn. Combining a sample-barcoded 5' primer with a J-beta primer mix, a second PCR ran for roughly 6 to 11 cycles. TCRdb itself ran the 5' RACE reads through MiXCR, one entry per CDR3 protein. The table lists approximately 780,000 distinct CDR3 sequences, around 24% of them singletons. V dropped 5 bases and J dropped 4; count of bases not matched to a gene: 6. CDR1 and CDR2 (germline): PRHDT, FYEKMQ (reference sequence). This CDR3 region has 14 residues. This clonotype was seen ten or more times. These data were likewise used in another study, on T cells of mothers and their children.

The rearrangement joins TRBV13 to TRBJ2-5; 8 bases fit TRBD1. What was sequenced was blood. The clonotype was recovered from a boy aged 5 to 17 in good health. CDR3 residues: CASSLPGGRETQYF. The DNA for the CDR3 is TGTGCCAGCAGCCTACCAGGGGGCCGAGAGACCCAGTACTTC.